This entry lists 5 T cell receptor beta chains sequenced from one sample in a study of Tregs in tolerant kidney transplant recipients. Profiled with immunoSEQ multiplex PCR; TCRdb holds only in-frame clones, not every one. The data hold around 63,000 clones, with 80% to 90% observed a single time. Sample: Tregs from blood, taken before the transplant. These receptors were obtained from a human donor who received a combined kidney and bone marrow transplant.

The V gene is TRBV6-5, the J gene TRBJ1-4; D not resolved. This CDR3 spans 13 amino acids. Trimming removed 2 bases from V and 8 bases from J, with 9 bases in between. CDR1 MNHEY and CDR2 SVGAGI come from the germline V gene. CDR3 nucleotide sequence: TGTGCCAGCAGTTACGGAACGCGCGAAAAACTGTTTTTT. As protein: CASSYGTREKLFF.

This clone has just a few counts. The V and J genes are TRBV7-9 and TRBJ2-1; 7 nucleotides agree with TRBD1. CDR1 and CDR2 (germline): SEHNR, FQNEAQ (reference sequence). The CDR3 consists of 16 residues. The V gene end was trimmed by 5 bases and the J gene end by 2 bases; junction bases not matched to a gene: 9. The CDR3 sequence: CASSRGDSKAYNEQFF. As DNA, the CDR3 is TGTGCCAGCAGCAGAGGGGACAGTAAGGCCTACAATGAGCAGTTCTTC.

CDR3 sequence reads: CASSSRAIQGAIQTGANEQFF. CDR3 DNA: TGTGCCAGCTCATCGAGGGCAATACAGGGGGCGATACAGACGGGAGCCAATGAGCAGTTCTTC. The chain has TRBV18 and TRBJ2-1; 9 bases align to TRBD1. This CDR3 is 21 amino acids long. Per the germline V gene, CDR1 is KGHSH and CDR2 is LQKENI. The trim removed 5 bases at V and 6 bases at J, leaving 26 bases unmatched.

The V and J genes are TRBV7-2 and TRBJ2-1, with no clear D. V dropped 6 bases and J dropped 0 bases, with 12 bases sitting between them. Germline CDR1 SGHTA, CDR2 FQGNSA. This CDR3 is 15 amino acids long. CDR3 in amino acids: CASSFDWSSYNEQFF. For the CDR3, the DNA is TGTGCCAGCAGTTTCGACTGGAGCTCCTACAATGAGCAGTTCTTC.

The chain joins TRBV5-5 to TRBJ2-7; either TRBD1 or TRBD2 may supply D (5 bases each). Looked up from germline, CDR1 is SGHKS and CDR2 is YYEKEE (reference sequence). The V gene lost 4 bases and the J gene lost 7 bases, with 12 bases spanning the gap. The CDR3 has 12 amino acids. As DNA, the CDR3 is TGTGCCAGCAGCCCGGGTTGGGGGGAGCAGTACTTC. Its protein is CASSPGWGEQYF.